This T cell receptor (beta chain) originates from a study of shared clonotypes between healthy human individuals. This clone came up once. This CDR3 has 13 amino acids. Trimming removed 0 bases at V and 6 bases at J, with 6 bases between. Germline CDR1 reads MNHEY; CDR2 reads SVGAGI. Positively selected for CCR7, the CD45RO-negative cells used as naive CD8 cells excluded terminally differentiated effector memory CD45RA+ cells. Sequenced by immunoSEQ multiplex PCR; TCRdb stores in-frame clones only, minus some. The repertoire includes 1.5 million to 2.5 million clones, around 96% of them detected once, and around 1.2% sits in the top ten.

This TCR came from a man between 18 and 35 years old in good health. The chain combines TRBV6-5 with TRBJ2-1; D gene unclear. Sample: naive CD8+ T cells sorted from blood. The CDR3 sequence is CASSYSFVNEQFF. Written as DNA, the CDR3 is TGTGCCAGCAGTTACTCCTTCGTCAATGAGCAGTTCTTC.